This T cell receptor (beta chain) was sequenced during a study of blood T cell repertoires in COVID-19. V gave up 4 bases and J gave up 4 bases; unmatched junction bases: 7. The CDR3 runs to 15 residues. Germline V lookup: CDR1 SGHDT, CDR2 YYEEEE. Clones were read by immunoSEQ multiplex PCR, and TCRdb kept only the in-frame ones, dropping some. The table shows approximately 200,000 clones, with approximately 83% occurring only once. This clone was seen only a few times. The material sequenced was peripheral blood. The clonotype originates from a young woman who had recovered from COVID-19. The chain recombines TRBV5-6 with TRBJ1-5; 8 bases are shared with TRBD1. CDR3: CASSRTTGGNQPQHF. The CDR3 nucleotides are TGTGCCAGCAGCAGGACTACAGGGGGTAATCAGCCCCAGCATTTT.